What follows are 18 T cell receptor beta chains derived from one specimen sequenced in a study of T cells after yellow fever vaccination. TCRdb reprocessed the 5' RACE reads with MiXCR, giving one entry per CDR3 protein. The sample has roughly 150,000 distinct CDR3 sequences, 7.7% seen once. The sample consisted of CD4+ T cells sorted from PBMCs, taken 5 days after the yellow fever booster vaccination. These receptors were taken from a man in his thirties or forties who received the YFV17D yellow fever vaccine.

This clonotype turned up a few times. A read error is possible here, since a much larger clone lies one base away. The chain recombines TRBV5-1 with TRBJ2-3, with D perhaps assigned TRBD1 or TRBD2 (5 bases each). The CDR3 has 13 residues. Germline V lookup: CDR1 SGHRS, CDR2 YFSETQ. Trimming cost V 7 bases and J 3 bases, with 12 bases left between them. DNA for the CDR3: TGCGCCAGCCGCCCGGGACCTACAGATACGCAGTATTTT. This sequence encodes CASRPGPTDTQYF.

This clonotype appeared many times. The rearrangement links TRBV20-1 to TRBJ2-3; D not certain. V lost 0 bases, J lost 0 bases, and 10 bases lay in between. This CDR3 contains 15 residues. Germline V gene data show CDR1 as DFQATT and CDR2 as SNEGSKA (reference sequence). CDR3 sequence: CSARDFGSSTDTQYF. The CDR3 nucleotides read TGCAGTGCTAGAGATTTCGGAAGCAGCACAGATACGCAGTATTTT.

This clonotype was counted between two and nine times. This chain links TRBV20-1 with TRBJ2-1; 9 bases line up with TRBD1. The V segment lost 7 bases and the J segment 3 bases; nucleotides outside the gene matches: 10. Germline V gene lookup returns CDR1 DFQATT and CDR2 SNEGSKA (reference sequence). This CDR3 comprises 15 residues. Written as DNA, the CDR3 is TGCAGTGTAAAGGGACAGGGTCTCCTCTACAATGAGCAGTTCTTC. Translated: CSVKGQGLLYNEQFF.

This clonotype was recorded many times. The J gene is TRBJ2-7, the V gene TRBV12-3 or TRBV12-4, with 10 bases that match TRBD1. V lost 2 bases, J lost 5 bases, and 6 bases stayed unmatched. The CDR3 runs 15 residues. CDR3 in amino acids: CASSLLGTGADEQYF. DNA of the CDR3: TGTGCCAGCAGTTTATTGGGGACAGGGGCCGACGAGCAGTACTTC.

This clonotype occurred many times. The chain joins TRBV25-1 to TRBJ2-7; TRBD1 might be the D (6 bases). V lost 8 bases and J 4 bases, leaving 24 bases between the germline ends. CDR3 length: 16 residues. CDR1 is MGHDK and CDR2 is SYGVNS in the germline V gene. CDR3 region: CASGPSNRDNSYEQYF. CDR3 bases: TGTGCCAGCGGGCCGAGCAACCGGGACAACTCTTACGAGCAGTACTTC.

This clonotype came up once. This may stem from a read error, because a much larger clone lies one nucleotide away. J is TRBJ1-4 and V is TRBV7-8; D is ambiguous. The germline V gene encodes CDR1 SGHVS and CDR2 FQNEAQ. The CDR3 contains 13 residues. The CDR3 region has the DNA TGTGCCAGCATCTTAGTTAGGGCAGGTCCTCTGTTTTTT. Translating gives CASILVRAGPLFF.

This clonotype has ten or more counts. The chain employs TRBV5-1 and TRBJ2-3, with 7 positions matching TRBD2. Germline CDR1 is SGHRS and CDR2 is YFSETQ. The CDR3 length is 16 residues. Losses at the gene ends were 0 bases for V and 2 bases for J; bases not matched to a gene: 6. CDR3 sequence: CASSLEGSGTTDTQYF. In nucleotides, the CDR3 is TGCGCCAGCAGCTTGGAGGGGAGCGGGACCACAGATACGCAGTATTTT.

Regarding this clonotype: This may arise from a read error, as a much more abundant clone is one base away. The J gene is TRBJ2-1, the V gene TRBV29-1; D is unclear. The CDR3 spans 13 residues. Germline values: CDR1 SQVTM, CDR2 ANQGSEA. CDR3 sequence reads: CSVAPNQDGEQLF. The CDR3 DNA sequence: TGCAGCGTTGCCCCTAATCAGGACGGAGAGCAGTTATTC.

This clonotype was observed a few times. The V and J genes are TRBV5-1 and TRBJ2-6, with D unclear. This CDR3 contains 15 residues. Trimming stripped 5 bases from V and 2 bases from J, with 11 bases between. CDR1 is SGHRS, CDR2 YFSETQ, per germline. CDR3 protein: CASSLRGPGANVLTF. The CDR3 DNA follows: TGCGCCAGCAGTTTACGCGGCCCTGGGGCCAACGTCCTGACTTTC.

This clonotype was counted at least ten times. This chain links TRBV2 with TRBJ2-5; 10 bases match TRBD1. This CDR3 comprises 14 residues. Trimming at V came to 6 bases and at J to 2 bases, leaving 3 bases not matched to a gene. Germline assignment: CDR1 SNHLY and CDR2 FYNNEI. The CDR3 DNA reads TGTGCCAGCAGGGACAGGGGGGGGCAAGAGACCCAGTACTTC. It encodes CASRDRGGQETQYF.

The table lists this clonotype with many counts. The genes are TRBV4-2 and TRBJ2-1; D is possibly TRBD1 or TRBD2 (5 bases each). The CDR3 loop spans 19 amino acids. Germline CDR1 and CDR2: LGHNA and YNFKEQ. V dropped 0 bases and J dropped 1 base, with 19 bases sitting between them. CDR3 protein: CASSQDRRIGTTSYNEQFF. The DNA of the CDR3 is TGTGCCAGCAGCCAAGACCGGCGTATCGGGACCACATCCTACAATGAGCAGTTCTTC.

Regarding this clonotype: A much larger clonotype is one base distant, so this may be a read error. This rearrangement joins TRBV5-1 to TRBJ1-2; D gene unclear. This CDR3 is built from 14 residues. The germline V gene encodes CDR1 SGHRS and CDR2 YFSETQ. CDR3 bases: TGCGCCAGCAGCAAGACGGCAGCTAAGTATGGCTACACCTTC. Its protein product is CASSKTAAKYGYTF.

This clonotype was seen at least ten times. The J gene is TRBJ2-3, the V gene TRBV7-2; the D gene is possibly TRBD2 (6 bases). Trimming left V 5 bases short and J 1 base short, with 16 bases between. There are 16 residues in the CDR3. CDR1 is SGHTA, CDR2 FQGNSA, per germline. CDR3 residues: CASSQASGVRTDTQYF. The CDR3 nucleotides are TGTGCCAGCAGCCAGGCATCGGGGGTGCGCACAGATACGCAGTATTTT. The whole variable domain, filled in from reference TRBV7-2 and TRBJ2-3, reads GAGVSQSPSNKVTEKGKDVELRCDPISGHTALYWYRQSLGQGLEFLIYFQGNSAPDKSGLPSDRFSAERTGGSVSTLTIQRTQQEDSAVYLCASSQASGVRTDTQYFGPGTRLTVL.

This clonotype was recorded many times. This chain connects TRBV14 to TRBJ1-2; D not certain. Germline V CDR1 and CDR2: SGHDN, FVKESK. V gave up 0 bases and J gave up 7 bases, with 6 bases separating them. The CDR3 length is 12 residues. The CDR3 DNA reads TGTGCCAGCAGCCAAGAGGGTCCTGGCTACACCTTC. Encoded protein: CASSQEGPGYTF.

This clonotype was recorded many times. J is TRBJ2-1 and V is TRBV10-3, with 9 bases fitting TRBD2. The CDR3 totals 15 residues. Unmatched junction bases numbered 10, after V lost 10 bases and J lost 3 bases. Germline V CDR1 and CDR2: ENHRY, SYGVKD. In nucleotides, the CDR3 is TGTGCCACCCTCCGGCGGGAGGGGGACTACAATGAGCAGTTCTTC. Translated: CATLRREGDYNEQFF.

This clonotype appeared many times. This chain connects TRBV12-3 or TRBV12-4 to TRBJ1-3; the D is unclear. This CDR3 is built from 16 residues. V was cut by 7 bases and J by 0 bases, with 16 bases left in between. The CDR3 loop is CASNRPRLSSGNTIYF. The CDR3 nucleotides are TGTGCCAGCAACCGACCCCGACTGAGCTCTGGAAACACCATATATTTT.

The table lists this clonotype with a few counts. Here the CDR3 reads CSARDETASSYNSPLHF. The CDR3 coding sequence is TGCAGTGCTAGAGATGAGACGGCTAGCTCCTATAATTCACCCCTCCACTTT. The rearrangement uses TRBV20-1 and TRBJ1-6; D is ambiguous. Germline V gene data show CDR1 as DFQATT and CDR2 as SNEGSKA (reference sequence). This CDR3 has 17 residues. V shed 0 bases and J shed 0 bases, with 12 bases lying between them.

Ten or more counts support this clonotype. This rearrangement joins TRBV7-9 to TRBJ2-2, with D uncertain. The germline CDR1 and CDR2 sequences are SEHNR and FQNEAQ (reference sequence). The CDR3 is made up of 14 amino acids. Trimming left V 6 bases short and J 6 bases short, with 14 bases between. CDR3 coding DNA: TGTGCCAGCAGGGCCAGCGCTCTAGCCGGGGAGCTGTTTTTT. Residues: CASRASALAGELFF.